This TCR beta chain was recovered during a study of cytomegalovirus exposure and HLA in healthy donors. Study-wide findings and caveats: In all likelihood, a cluster of highly shared sequence variants was a sequencing artifact. According to an earlier analysis, most TCR beta V segments yielded productive rearrangements about 87% or about 30% of the time.

In this sample, this clone turned up a few times. The antigen is unknown. The PCR used 60 Vbeta and 13 Jbeta primers. Authors' processing steps: In a later analysis, around 11 million of 65 million to 90 million unique beta chains occurred in at least two donors. Sequencing was performed with immunoSEQ multiplex PCR; in TCRdb, only in-frame clones are kept and a portion is missing. V and J calls and clone size are those listed in that table; D and trimming were worked out from the DNA. The sample yields under 150,000 clones, 60% to 80% seen once. The sequenced sample was PBMCs. The clonotype originates from a male donor in good health and CMV-seronegative.

The CDR3 nucleotides are TGTGCCAGCAGCCAAGGGAACAGGGTACAAGCTTTCTTT. Its protein is CASSQGNRVQAFF. This chain connects TRBV14 to TRBJ1-1; tentatively, D is TRBD1 (6 bases). CDR3 length: 13 residues. V was pared by 1 base and J by 9 bases, with 12 bases between. Germline V gives CDR1 SGHDN, CDR2 FVKESK. The whole variable domain, remainder taken from reference TRBV14 and TRBJ1-1, is EAGVTQFPSHSVIEKGQTVTLRCDPISGHDNLYWYRRVMGKEIKFLLHFVKESKQDESGMPNNRFLAERTGGTYSTLKVQPAELEDSGVYFCASSQGNRVQAFFGQGTRLTVV.